This TCR beta chain was retrieved from a study of T cells in Graves' hyperthyroidism and ophthalmopathy. TCR beta CDR3 regions were amplified from RNA transcripts. TCR CDR3 regions were first amplified by RT-PCR with HTBI primers. One entry per CDR3 protein results from TCRdb running MiXCR on the multiplex PCR reads. The profile shows hundreds of thousands of distinct CDR3 sequences, about 16% of them singletons. Per the germline V gene, CDR1 is LGHDT and CDR2 is YNNKEL (reference sequence). Trimming cost V 4 bases and J 5 bases; bases outside gene matches: 7. The CDR3 has 16 amino acids. This clonotype was seen at least ten times. Orbital computed tomography, thyroid ultrasound, serum thyroxine and TRAb, and clinical symptoms together informed the diagnoses.

J is TRBJ2-3 and V is TRBV3-1; 12 positions match TRBD2. The sequence derives from a woman under 40 with Graves' hyperthyroidism. Sequencing was carried out using blood. The CDR3 loop reads CASSRPSGRAGDTQYF. As DNA, the CDR3 is TGTGCCAGCAGCCGACCTAGCGGGAGGGCCGGAGATACGCAGTATTTT.